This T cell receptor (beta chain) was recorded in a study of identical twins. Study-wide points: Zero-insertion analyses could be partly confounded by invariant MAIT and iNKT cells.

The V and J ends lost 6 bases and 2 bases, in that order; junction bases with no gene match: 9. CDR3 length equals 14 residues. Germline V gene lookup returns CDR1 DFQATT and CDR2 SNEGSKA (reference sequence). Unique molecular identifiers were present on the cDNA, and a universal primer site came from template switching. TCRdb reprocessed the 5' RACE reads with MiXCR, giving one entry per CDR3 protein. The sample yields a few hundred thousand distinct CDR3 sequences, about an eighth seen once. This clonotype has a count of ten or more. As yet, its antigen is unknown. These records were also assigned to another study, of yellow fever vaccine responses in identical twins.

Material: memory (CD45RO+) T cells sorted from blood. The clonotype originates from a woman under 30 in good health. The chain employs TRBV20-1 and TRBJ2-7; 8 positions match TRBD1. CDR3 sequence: CSAERTGITYEQYF. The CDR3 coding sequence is TGCAGTGCAGAACGGACAGGGATAACCTACGAGCAGTACTTC.